The entry below gives a single TCR beta chain sequence along with its context. The antigen is unknown. The data are from a study of vaccination and CD4 T cells after COVID-19. The Oncomine TCR Beta short-read assay was what sequenced the DNA obtained from cultured CD4+ T cells. TCRdb called the PCR reads again in MiXCR, with one record for every CDR3 protein. The repertoire holds several thousand distinct CDR3 sequences, with about 34% as singletons. The treatment was: approximately nine-day PBMC culture with coronavirus spike peptide pools or control peptides (ViraFEST assay). It was before the COVID-19 pandemic (2011-2018) that the unexposed donor's CD4+ T cells were collected. CDR1 is LGHNT and CDR2 is FRNRAP in the germline V gene. V was trimmed by 2 bases and J by 0 bases, leaving 7 bases between them. This CDR3 region has 14 residues.

Sequencing input: CD4+ T cells from blood, cultured in vitro. This clonotype originated in a human donor in good health. The chain carries TRBV12-5 and TRBJ1-1; D unclear. CDR3 sequence: CASGLLPMNTEAFF. CDR3 coding DNA: TGTGCTAGTGGTTTGCTACCGATGAACACTGAAGCTTTCTTT.